This T cell receptor (beta chain) was recorded in a study of regulatory T cells in long-lasting Graves disease. This clonotype has a handful of counts. Its specificity is not known. Libraries of TCR beta came from iRepertoire HTBI primers plus Arm-PCR of CDR3 regions. In the source study's methods: Samples jointly harbored 62 TRBV and about 15 TRBJ segments. TCRdb redid the calling of the multiplex PCR reads with MiXCR, one entry per CDR3 protein. It is TCRdb's table, rather than the study itself, that gives the V and J calls and clone size. The data hold some 460,000 distinct CDR3 sequences, with about 16% observed a single time. Study results and limitations: Owing to a sample size that was small, accuracy may have been reduced.

Time point here: newly diagnosed GD, antithyroid drugs for less than 3 months. PBMC RNA was the source of the TCR library. The sample was also linked to a second study, of T cells in Graves' hyperthyroidism and ophthalmopathy.

This TCR was sampled from a man between 35 and 55 years old with Graves disease. This material consisted of peripheral blood mononuclear cells (PBMCs), taken at new diagnosis, from a patient treated with antithyroid drugs.

CDR3 nucleotides: TGTGCCAGCAGTCGGGACAGTGCCTATGGCTACACCTTC. Translation: CASSRDSAYGYTF. This chain uses TRBV27 with TRBJ2-4, with 7 bases identical to TRBD1. The last part of the DNA fits TRBJ1-2 better; the J call may be wrong. There are 13 residues in the CDR3. Germline CDR1 is MNHEY and CDR2 is SMNVEV (reference sequence).